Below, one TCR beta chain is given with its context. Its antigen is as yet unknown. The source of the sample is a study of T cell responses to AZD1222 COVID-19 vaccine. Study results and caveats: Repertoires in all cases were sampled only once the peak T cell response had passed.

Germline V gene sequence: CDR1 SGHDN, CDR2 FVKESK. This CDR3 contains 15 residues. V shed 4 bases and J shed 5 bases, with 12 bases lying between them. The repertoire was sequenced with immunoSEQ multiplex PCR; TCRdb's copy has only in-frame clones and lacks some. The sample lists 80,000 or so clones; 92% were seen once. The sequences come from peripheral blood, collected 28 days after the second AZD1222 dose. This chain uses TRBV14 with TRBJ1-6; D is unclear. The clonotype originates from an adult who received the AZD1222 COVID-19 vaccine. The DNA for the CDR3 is TGTGCCAGCAGCCTACGGGCAGTAAATAATTCACCCCTCCACTTT. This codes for CASSLRAVNNSPLHF.